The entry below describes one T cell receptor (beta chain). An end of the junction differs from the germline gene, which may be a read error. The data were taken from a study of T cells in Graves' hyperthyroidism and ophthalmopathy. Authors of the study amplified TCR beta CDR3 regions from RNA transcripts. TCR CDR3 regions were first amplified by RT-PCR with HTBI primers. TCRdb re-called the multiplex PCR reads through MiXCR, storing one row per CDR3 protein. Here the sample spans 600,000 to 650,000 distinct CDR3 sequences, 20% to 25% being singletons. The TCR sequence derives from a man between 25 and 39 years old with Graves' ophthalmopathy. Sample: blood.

The DNA for the CDR3 is TGCGCCAGCAGCCAATCAGCTGCTGAAAAACTGTTTTTT. Protein product: CASSQSAAEKLFF. The rearrangement links TRBV7-3 to TRBJ1-4; D is uncertain. This CDR3 contains 13 residues. In germline, CDR1 is SGHTA, CDR2 FQGTGA. Full variable domain (rest looked up from reference TRBV7-3 and TRBJ1-4): GAGVSQTPSNKVTEKGKYVELRCDPISGHTALYWYRQSLGQGPEFLIYFQGTGAADDSGLPNDRFFAVRPEGSVSTLKIQRTERGDSAVYLCASSQSAAEKLFFGSGTQLSVL.